This T cell receptor beta chain originates from a study of CD8+CD57+ T cells in acquired aplastic anemia. Study-level information: Average DNA yield from sorted CD4+ and CD8+ cells was around 3 ug.

The CDR3 length is 16 residues. V trimming: 2 bases; J trimming: 7 bases; junction bases outside the gene matches: 8. CDR1 is SEHNR, CDR2 FQNEAQ, per germline (reference sequence). Researchers used genomic DNA as the template to profile TCR beta VDJ and CDR3. From the reads, TCRdb called clonotypes with MiXCR, one entry per CDR3 protein. The sample lists 200,000 or so distinct CDR3 sequences, about 64% seen once, with approximately 44% in the top ten. The chain couples TRBV7-9 to TRBJ1-6; TRBD1 aligns across 7 bases. The sample consisted of sorted CD4+, CD8+, or CD8+CD57+ T cells (not recorded which) from PBMCs. This clonotype was sampled from a human donor with severe aplastic anemia or a healthy control (not recorded which). The CDR3, as DNA: TGTGCCAGCAGCTTAAGGGCGGCAGGGGGAAATTCACCCCTCCACTTT. It is translated as CASSLRAAGGNSPLHF.